Shown below are 15 T cell receptor beta chains from a single sample sequenced in a study of identical twins. Each CDR3 protein is one row after TCRdb ran MiXCR on the 5' RACE reads. This sample has over 600,000 distinct CDR3 sequences, with 20% to 25% found just once. This same sample was also taken into another study, of T cells expressing NK-cell markers.

Sequencing was performed on PBMCs. Receptors originate from a woman under 30 in good health.

The V gene is TRBV10-3, the J gene TRBJ2-7; 8 bases fit TRBD2. The CDR3 has 15 residues. With 3 bases clipped from V and 3 bases from J, the junction kept 7 bases outside the gene matches. Germline loops: CDR1 ENHRY, CDR2 SYGVKD. Here the CDR3 DNA reads TGTGCCATCAGTGACCCCGGGACTAGACTCTACGAGCAGTACTTC. Protein sequence: CAISDPGTRLYEQYF.

The chain recombines TRBV9 with TRBJ1-5, with D possibly matching TRBD1 (5 bases). Trimming took off 3 bases at V and 2 bases at J, with 12 bases between the two ends. Germline loops: CDR1 SGDLS, CDR2 YYNGEE. This CDR3 has 15 amino acids. The CDR3 nucleotides read TGTGCCAGCAGCGGGCCGGGACCGCGCAATCAGCCCCAGCATTTT. Protein sequence: CASSGPGPRNQPQHF.

V gene TRBV10-3 combines with J gene TRBJ1-1; D gene uncertain. The V end lost 3 bases, the J end lost 4 bases, and 6 bases lay between the germline ends. Germline-derived CDR1 and CDR2 are ENHRY and SYGVKD. The CDR3 extends over 12 amino acids. DNA of the CDR3: TGTGCCATCAGTGAATTGCGCACTGAAGCTTTCTTT. Its protein is CAISELRTEAFF.

This clonotype was counted between two and nine times. V gene TRBV29-1 combines with J gene TRBJ2-5; D gene uncertain. Trimming cost V 4 bases and J 5 bases, with 14 bases left between them. Germline CDR1 SQVTM, CDR2 ANQGSEA. The CDR3 is made up of 13 amino acids. CDR3 region: CSVGKRVAETQYF. In DNA, the CDR3 is TGCAGCGTTGGGAAAAGGGTTGCGGAGACCCAGTACTTC.

This clonotype has ten or more counts. The CDR3 here is CSAAGGNEQFF. The CDR3 nucleotides read TGCAGTGCGGCAGGGGGGAATGAGCAGTTCTTC. The chain couples TRBV20-1 to TRBJ2-1; D possibly corresponds to TRBD1 (7 bases). V was cut by 6 bases and J by 7 bases, with 10 bases left in between. CDR1 is DFQATT and CDR2 is SNEGSKA in the germline V gene (reference sequence). This CDR3 region has 11 residues.

The genes are TRBV10-3 and TRBJ2-5; 7 bases are shared with TRBD1. Losses at the gene ends were 4 bases for V and 4 bases for J; bases not matched to a gene: 3. CDR3 size: 13 residues. Looked up from germline, CDR1 is ENHRY and CDR2 is SYGVKD. Written as DNA, the CDR3 is TGTGCCATCAGTGCCCGACAGGGAGAGACCCAGTACTTC. It is translated as CAISARQGETQYF.

The chain recombines TRBV12-3 or TRBV12-4 with TRBJ1-5; D gene unclear. The CDR3 contains 14 residues. Trimming left V 7 bases short and J 0 bases short, with 10 bases between. The CDR3 bases are TGTGCCAGCATCTCAGCCCCTAGCAATCAGCCCCAGCATTTT. Residues: CASISAPSNQPQHF.

This rearrangement joins TRBV20-1 to TRBJ2-7; 8 bases line up with TRBD1. Germline-derived CDR1 and CDR2 are DFQATT and SNEGSKA (reference sequence). The CDR3 has 14 residues. V dropped 3 bases and J dropped 5; count of bases not matched to a gene: 9. This CDR3 reads CSASLGQGFHEQYF. Written as DNA, the CDR3 is TGCAGTGCTAGTTTAGGACAGGGTTTCCACGAGCAGTACTTC.

The table lists this clonotype with many counts. V and J are TRBV20-1 and TRBJ2-7; 10 bases fit TRBD2. The CDR3 extends over 13 amino acids. Trimming at V came to 6 bases and at J to 2 bases, leaving 4 bases not matched to a gene. In germline, CDR1 is DFQATT, CDR2 SNEGSKA (reference sequence). CDR3 protein: CSARLAGTYEQYF. The CDR3 region has the DNA TGCAGTGCAAGACTAGCGGGCACCTACGAGCAGTACTTC.

The rearrangement joins TRBV20-1 to TRBJ2-1; 13 nucleotides line up with TRBD2. Germline values: CDR1 DFQATT, CDR2 SNEGSKA (reference sequence). V lost 3 bases and J lost 6; bases outside the gene matches: 8. This CDR3 contains 16 residues. The CDR3 DNA is TGCAGTGCTAGGGGCTCGGGACTAGCGGGACTCAATGAGCAGTTCTTC. Translated: CSARGSGLAGLNEQFF.

This clonotype showed up just a few times. This rearrangement joins TRBV20-1 to TRBJ2-7; 9 nucleotides agree with TRBD1. Germline loops: CDR1 DFQATT, CDR2 SNEGSKA (reference sequence). J was trimmed by 1 base and V by 2 bases; bases with no gene match: 3. The CDR3 totals 14 residues. The DNA of the CDR3 is TGCAGTGCTAGATGGGGGACAGGGTCCTACGAGCAGTACTTC. It encodes CSARWGTGSYEQYF.

This clonotype was observed a handful of times. The genes are TRBV20-1 and TRBJ2-1; TRBD2 aligns across 11 bases. CDR3 length equals 17 residues. V shed 1 base, J shed 0 bases, and the junction held 5 bases outside the gene matches. Germline V gene sequence: CDR1 DFQATT, CDR2 SNEGSKA (reference sequence). The CDR3 is CSARGGLAGSSYNEQFF. DNA of the CDR3: TGCAGTGCTAGAGGCGGACTAGCGGGTAGCTCCTACAATGAGCAGTTCTTC.

J is TRBJ2-3 and V is TRBV6-1; D is perhaps TRBD2 (6 bases). V was trimmed by 6 bases and J by 4 bases, leaving 17 bases between them. Germline-derived CDR1 and CDR2 are MNHNS and SASEGT. The length of the CDR3 is 15 residues. CDR3 nucleotide sequence: TGTGCCAGCAGCTCGGGACTCGTAGGGGCAGATACGCAGTATTTT. It encodes CASSSGLVGADTQYF.

The rearrangement links TRBV7-9 to TRBJ2-3; weak D call: TRBD2 (6 bases). Germline assignment: CDR1 SEHNR and CDR2 FQNEAQ (reference sequence). The CDR3 sequence is 14 residues long. Trimming took off 2 bases at V and 4 bases at J, with 10 bases between the two ends. The CDR3 sequence is CASSLLLAADTQYF. In nucleotides, the CDR3 is TGTGCCAGCAGCTTATTACTAGCCGCAGATACGCAGTATTTT. The full variable domain, rest sourced from reference TRBV7-9 and TRBJ2-3, is DTGVSQNPRHKITKRGQNVTFRCDPISEHNRLYWYRQTLGQGPEFLTYFQNEAQLEKSRLLSDRFSAERPKGSFSTLEIQRTEQGDSAMYLCASSLLLAADTQYFGPGTRLTVL.

V and J are TRBV20-1 and TRBJ2-2; D gene uncertain. Deletions cut 3 bases from V and 1 base from J, with 9 bases between. Per germline, CDR1 DFQATT and CDR2 SNEGSKA (reference sequence). The length of the CDR3 is 14 residues. CDR3 sequence (DNA): TGCAGTGCTAGTAGAAGAAGGAACACCGGGGAGCTGTTTTTT. This codes for CSASRRRNTGELFF.